This entry lists 30 T cell receptor beta chains sequenced from one sample in a study of Tregs in tolerant kidney transplant recipients. Some clones are missing from TCRdb's copy, which holds only in-frame ones; the method was immunoSEQ multiplex PCR. The table has over 50,000 clones, more than 70% seen once. Source material: CD4+ T cells from blood. Every receptor here comes from a human donor in good health.

The V call is TRBV30, the J call TRBJ1-1, with D perhaps matching TRBD1 (6 bases). V was clipped by 4 bases and J by 1 base, with 16 bases between them. Germline V CDR1 and CDR2: GTSNPN, SVGIG (reference sequence). This CDR3 has 15 residues. The CDR3 nucleotides are TGTGCCTGGAACCTCCGGGACATTAAGAACACTGAAGCTTTCTTT. Protein sequence: CAWNLRDIKNTEAFF.

The CDR3 loop reads CASSRTSGSVNEQFF. The DNA for the CDR3 is TGCGCCAGCAGCCGGACTAGCGGGAGCGTGAATGAGCAGTTCTTC. The chain combines TRBV5-1 with TRBJ2-1, with 13 positions matching TRBD2. V trimming: 4 bases; J trimming: 7 bases; junction bases outside the gene matches: 5. Germline CDR1 reads SGHRS; CDR2 reads YFSETQ. This CDR3 spans 15 amino acids. Looking up the rest from reference TRBV5-1 and TRBJ2-1 gives the full variable domain: KAGVTQTPRYLIKTRGQQVTLSCSPISGHRSVSWYQQTPGQGLQFLFEYFSETQRNKGNFPGRFSGRQFSNSRSEMNVSTLELGDSALYLCASSRTSGSVNEQFFGPGTRLTVL.

The chain carries TRBV6-5 and TRBJ2-7; a possible D gene is TRBD1 (6 bases). Germline CDR1 and CDR2: MNHEY and SVGAGI. V shed 2 bases and J shed 1 base, with 12 bases lying between them. The CDR3 is 15 residues long. CDR3 amino acids: CASSYGAQGSYEQYF. The CDR3 nucleotides are TGTGCCAGCAGTTACGGGGCACAGGGATCCTACGAGCAGTACTTC.

This clone is judged medium-sized. The chain recombines TRBV9 with TRBJ2-7; D remains ambiguous. This CDR3 spans 14 amino acids. Germline V gene data show CDR1 as SGDLS and CDR2 as YYNGEE. V was pared by 1 base and J by 1 base, with 9 bases between. CDR3 nucleotide sequence: TGTGCCAGCAGCGTAAGGACGGATTCCTACGAGCAGTACTTC. Translating it yields CASSVRTDSYEQYF.

This chain connects TRBV7-2 to TRBJ2-7; the match to TRBD2 covers 7 bases. After removal of 6 bases from V and 4 bases from J, the junction contained 21 bases not matched to a gene. There are 18 residues in the CDR3. The germline V gene has CDR1 SGHTA and CDR2 FQGNSA. CDR3 sequence (DNA): TGTGCCAGCAGGTCATTACGTCAGTCGGGGGGAAAGGGGTACGAGCAGTACTTC. This codes for CASRSLRQSGGKGYEQYF.

The chain is built from TRBV6-6 and TRBJ2-7, with 7 nucleotides matching TRBD2. The V gene's germline CDR1 is MNHNY and CDR2 SVGAGI (reference sequence). The CDR3 is 14 amino acids. Germline trimming cut 7 bases from V and 2 bases from J; bases unmatched to any gene: 8. CDR3 bases: TGTGCCAGCAACCCAGCGGGGTTTACCTACGAGCAGTACTTC. Its protein product is CASNPAGFTYEQYF.

This sequence joins TRBV5-1 and TRBJ2-7; a weak D match, TRBD1 (6 bases). The CDR3 spans 15 residues. Trimming cost V 4 bases and J 3 bases, with 17 bases left between them. From germline, CDR1 is SGHRS and CDR2 YFSETQ. CDR3 DNA sequence: TGCGCCAGCAGCGCCACCGTCGGGACACTCTACGAGCAGTACTTC. It is translated as CASSATVGTLYEQYF.

V gene TRBV30 combines with J gene TRBJ1-6; maybe TRBD1 (5 bases). CDR3 length: 13 amino acids. V shed 2 bases and J shed 8 bases, with 10 bases lying between them. Per germline, CDR1 GTSNPN and CDR2 SVGIG (reference sequence). Here the CDR3 DNA reads TGTGCCTGGAGTTGGGGGTCTGATTCACCCCTCCACTTT. As protein: CAWSWGSDSPLHF.

This sequence joins TRBV29-1 and TRBJ2-5, with 10 bases lining up with TRBD2. V was clipped by 6 bases and J by 7 bases; unmatched bases: 14. Germline-derived CDR1 and CDR2 are SQVTM and ANQGSEA. The length of the CDR3 is 15 residues. As DNA, the CDR3 is TGCAGCGTGGTGGGCGAGCGGGGGGGTGCGGGGACCCAGTACTTC. It translates to CSVVGERGGAGTQYF.

The chain links TRBV5-4 to TRBJ2-1, with D tentatively TRBD1 (6 bases). Germline CDR1 reads SGHNT; CDR2 reads YYREEE (reference sequence). This CDR3 spans 14 amino acids. The V end lost 3 bases, the J end lost 5 bases, and 12 bases lay between the germline ends. The CDR3 nucleotides read TGTGCCAGCAGCTCCACAGGGTTCCACAATGAGCAGTTCTTC. As protein: CASSSTGFHNEQFF.

The chain uses TRBV7-2 and TRBJ2-4; 8 positions agree with TRBD1. The ends lost 4 bases at V and 7 bases at J; junction bases unmatched: 9. This CDR3 spans 15 amino acids. Germline assignment: CDR1 SGHTA and CDR2 FQGNSA. CDR3 nucleotides: TGTGCCAGCAGCTCACCAGGGGGCGGTGACAACATTCAGTACTTC. Protein product: CASSSPGGGDNIQYF.

J is TRBJ2-3 and V is TRBV7-8, with TRBD2 as a possible D gene (6 bases). Trimming pared 5 bases from V and 4 bases from J, leaving 10 bases between. The CDR3 spans 13 residues. CDR1 SGHVS and CDR2 FQNEAQ come from the germline V gene. This CDR3 is CASSPGEADTQYF. CDR3 sequence (DNA): TGTGCCAGCAGCCCGGGGGAAGCAGATACGCAGTATTTT.

The CDR3 bases are TGTGCTAGTGGTTCCTATCCTCTCGTTAGCGGGAGATCCAATGAGCAGTTCTTC. This codes for CASGSYPLVSGRSNEQFF. J is TRBJ2-1 and V is TRBV12-5, with 9 bases identical to TRBD2. The CDR3 runs 18 residues. Germline assignment: CDR1 LGHNT and CDR2 FRNRAP. Trimming cost V 4 bases and J 6 bases; bases outside gene matches: 16.

This chain links TRBV18 with TRBJ2-6; no definite D call. V was shortened by 3 bases and J by 0 bases, with 18 bases between the two germline ends. The CDR3 totals 19 residues. Per the germline V gene, CDR1 is KGHSH and CDR2 is LQKENI. The CDR3: CASSPLGPNTASGANVLTF. CDR3 coding DNA: TGTGCCAGCTCACCCCTCGGACCAAACACGGCCTCTGGGGCCAACGTCCTGACTTTC.

This chain joins TRBV6-5 and TRBJ1-1; D is perhaps TRBD1 (6 bases). V was pared by 3 bases and J by 11 bases, with 22 bases between. Germline values: CDR1 MNHEY, CDR2 SVGAGI. There are 15 residues in the CDR3. The CDR3 region is CASSYLPGARVKAFF. The DNA for the CDR3 is TGTGCCAGCAGTTATCTTCCGGGGGCCAGGGTTAAGGCTTTCTTT.

This clone was observed a few times. This rearrangement joins TRBV19 to TRBJ2-5, with D possibly TRBD2 on 6 matching bases. The CDR3 consists of 14 residues. Germline CDR1 and CDR2: LNHDA and SQIVND (reference sequence). V was clipped by 3 bases and J by 5 bases, with 13 bases between them. The CDR3 loop is CASSISIGSETQYF. The CDR3 DNA reads as TGTGCCAGTAGTATCTCGATCGGGAGCGAGACCCAGTACTTC. The full variable domain, its missing parts supplied by reference TRBV19 and TRBJ2-5, is DGGITQSPKYLFRKEGQNVTLSCEQNLNHDAMYWYRQDPGQGLRLIYYSQIVNDFQKGDIAEGYSVSREKKESFPLTVTSAQKNPTAFYLCASSISIGSETQYFGPGTRLLVL.

The CDR3 loop is CASGDTQYF. Written as DNA, the CDR3 is TGTGCCAGTGGAGATACGCAGTATTTT. This chain uses TRBV25-1 with TRBJ2-3; D ambiguous. The CDR3 spans 9 residues. Germline CDR1 and CDR2: MGHDK and SYGVNS. V was shortened by 9 bases and J by 5 bases, with 3 bases between the two germline ends.

V usage is TRBV7-2 and J usage is TRBJ2-3, with TRBD2 as a possible D gene (5 bases). Trimming pared 1 base from V and 6 bases from J, leaving 11 bases between. CDR3 length: 14 residues. CDR1 is SGHTA and CDR2 is FQGNSA in the germline V gene. In DNA form, the CDR3 reads TGTGCCAGCAGCTTAGTGCGGGCGGAGGATACGCAGTATTTT. Translating it yields CASSLVRAEDTQYF.

V gene TRBV27 combines with J gene TRBJ1-6; TRBD1 might be the D (6 bases). V was cut by 8 bases and J by 8 bases, with 19 bases left in between. This CDR3 spans 15 amino acids. Germline V gene data show CDR1 as MNHEY and CDR2 as SMNVEV (reference sequence). CDR3 nucleotide sequence: TGTGCCAGCTCAAGGGGGGGGTTTAGAGATTCACCCCTCCACTTT. It encodes CASSRGGFRDSPLHF.

The CDR3 here is CASRSLGELFF. CDR3 in DNA: TGTGCCAGCCGCTCTTTAGGGGAGCTGTTTTTT. This chain uses TRBV7-2 with TRBJ2-2; D call uncertain. Germline lookup yields CDR1 SGHTA and CDR2 FQGNSA. The V end lost 8 bases, the J end lost 8 bases, and 9 bases lay between the germline ends. This CDR3 has 11 residues.

This chain's CDR3 is CASRRPPVPEAFF. The CDR3 nucleotides read TGTGCCAGCCGTCGCCCCCCCGTTCCTGAAGCTTTCTTT. The chain carries TRBV7-2 and TRBJ1-1, with unresolved D. The V and J ends lost 8 bases and 6 bases respectively, with 16 bases between them. The V gene's germline CDR1 is SGHTA and CDR2 FQGNSA. The length of the CDR3 is 13 residues.

This clone was counted a few times. V is TRBV6-5 and J is TRBJ1-4; possible D gene TRBD1, 5 bases. This CDR3 is 15 amino acids long. Germline V gives CDR1 MNHEY, CDR2 SVGAGI. The ends were cut back, 5 bases at V and 6 bases at J, with 16 bases in the middle. For the CDR3, the DNA is TGTGCCAGCAGTCGCTCGACAGACACGGATGAAAAACTGTTTTTT. This translates into CASSRSTDTDEKLFF.

The chain couples TRBV7-9 to TRBJ2-7; D unclear. Trimming took 2 bases from V and 1 from J, leaving 9 bases between them. In germline, CDR1 is SEHNR, CDR2 FQNEAQ (reference sequence). CDR3 length: 14 amino acids. This CDR3 is CASSLSSDSYEQYF. The CDR3 bases are TGTGCCAGCAGCTTATCGTCGGATTCCTACGAGCAGTACTTC.

The chain couples TRBV7-8 to TRBJ1-1, with 9 bases that match TRBD1. Germline CDR1 and CDR2: SGHVS and FQNEAQ. The CDR3 is 15 amino acids. V shed 4 bases and J 4 bases; nucleotides not matched to a gene: 7. The CDR3 sequence: CASSYWTGASTEAFF. The CDR3 coding sequence is TGTGCCAGCAGCTACTGGACAGGGGCGAGCACTGAAGCTTTCTTT.

V gene TRBV5-1 combines with J gene TRBJ2-7; D not resolved. CDR1 and CDR2 (germline): SGHRS, YFSETQ. Trimming left V 0 bases short and J 2 bases short, with 12 bases between. CDR3 length equals 15 residues. The CDR3 nucleotides read TGCGCCAGCAGCTTGGGTAGCACCATCCCCTACGAGCAGTACTTC. Translated: CASSLGSTIPYEQYF.

V and J are TRBV18 and TRBJ2-1; the D call may be TRBD1 or TRBD2 (6 bases each). In germline, CDR1 is KGHSH, CDR2 LQKENI. Trimming pared 1 base from V and 7 bases from J, leaving 14 bases between. CDR3 length: 15 amino acids. The CDR3 DNA reads as TGTGCCAGCTCACCACTGGGGGGCGTGAGGAATGAGCAGTTCTTC. Amino acid sequence: CASSPLGGVRNEQFF. Supplemented by reference TRBV18 and TRBJ2-1, the full variable domain reads NAGVMQNPRHLVRRRGQEARLRCSPMKGHSHVYWYRQLPEEGLKFMVYLQKENIIDESGMPKERFSAEFPKEGPSILRIQQVVRGDSAAYFCASSPLGGVRNEQFFGPGTRLTVL.

Only a few counts were recorded for this clone. This chain uses TRBV11-2 with TRBJ2-5; D possibly matches TRBD1 or TRBD2 (5 bases each). V was clipped by 0 bases and J by 2 bases, with 22 bases between them. Germline values: CDR1 SGHAT, CDR2 FQNNGV. The CDR3 has 19 residues. Written as DNA, the CDR3 is TGTGCCAGCAGCTTAGATCTCATCAGCCCGGCTGGGGGTCAAGAGACCCAGTACTTC. This codes for CASSLDLISPAGGQETQYF.

The chain uses TRBV29-1 and TRBJ2-1; 8 bases agree with TRBD1. With 4 bases clipped from V and 8 bases from J, the junction kept 4 bases outside the gene matches. The CDR3 sequence is 12 residues long. CDR1 SQVTM and CDR2 ANQGSEA come from the germline V gene. The CDR3 spells CSVADRGHEQFF. DNA of the CDR3: TGCAGCGTTGCCGACAGGGGCCATGAGCAGTTCTTC.

V and J are TRBV6-6 and TRBJ2-3; the D is unclear. Per the germline V gene, CDR1 is MNHNY and CDR2 is SVGAGI (reference sequence). With 4 bases removed from V and 8 bases from J, the gap between germline ends came to 13 bases. The length of the CDR3 is 13 residues. Here the CDR3 reads CASSSLPLGTQYF. CDR3 in DNA: TGTGCCAGCAGTTCCCTACCTTTGGGTACGCAGTATTTT.

This chain links TRBV30 with TRBJ1-4; 7 nucleotides match TRBD1. The CDR3 covers 14 residues. Germline CDR1 reads GTSNPN; CDR2 reads SVGIG (reference sequence). The V and J ends lost 1 base and 5 bases, in that order; junction bases with no gene match: 4. CDR3 loop: CAWSAGTVNEKLFF. CDR3 DNA sequence: TGTGCCTGGAGTGCCGGGACAGTCAATGAAAAACTGTTTTTT.